This TCR beta chain derives from a study of blood T cell repertoires in COVID-19. The wider study: Spain, Italy and the United States supplied samples that represented acute and convalescent COVID-19. PBMCs, B-cell-depleted T cells, or T cells were the source of the cDNA or gDNA that made up the material.

Trimming pared 7 bases from V and 1 base from J, leaving 10 bases between. The CDR3 length is 13 residues. In the original processing: Using reference gene primer amplification, nucleated cell counts were estimated. Method: immunoSEQ multiplex PCR; TCRdb's copy keeps in-frame clones and lacks some. For V, J and clone size, that table is used; D and trimming come from the DNA. Of tens of thousands of clones in the sample, around 84% were seen once. The source of this sequence is a man aged 50 to 59 with acute or convalescent COVID-19. The specimen sequenced was peripheral blood. The chain employs TRBV23-1 and TRBJ1-1; possible D gene TRBD1, 6 bases. TRBV23-1 is reported as an ORF; its role is uncertain. The chain's CDR3 is CASTNRANTEAFF. CDR3 nucleotides: TGCGCCAGCACAAACAGGGCGAACACTGAAGCTTTCTTT.